This T cell receptor (beta chain) is drawn from a study of T cell responses to AZD1222 COVID-19 vaccine. Study results and limitations: White British people made up most donors, females outnumbered males, and clonal diversity was possibly underestimated.

This clone was recorded once. Its matching antigen is unknown. Germline loops: CDR1 MNHEY, CDR2 SMNVEV (reference sequence). Trimming shortened V by 0 bases and J by 8 bases, and 8 bases separated the two germline ends. This CDR3 contains 13 residues. Method: immunoSEQ multiplex PCR; TCRdb's copy keeps in-frame clones and lacks some. The table has 110,000 to 150,000 clones, over 75% seen once. Sequencing used peripheral blood, obtained on day 0 of AZD1222 vaccination. The genes are TRBV27 and TRBJ2-1; D gene unclear. The sequence was collected from an adult in good health. CDR3 sequence (DNA): TGTGCCAGCAGTTTATCGGGGATCCATGAGCAGTTCTTC. It specifies CASSLSGIHEQFF.